Listed below are T cell receptor beta chains from one sample, sequenced in a study of cytomegalovirus exposure and HLA in healthy donors. Method: immunoSEQ multiplex PCR; TCRdb's copy keeps in-frame clones and lacks some. The table lists around 140,000 clones, 61% of them singletons. The specimen was PBMCs. All receptors come from a male donor in good health and CMV-seronegative. CDR3s include the opening cysteine and the closing phenylalanine or tryptophan. A D gene is named only where the DNA matches it firmly. Size tells how often a clone was seen (once, few, many) or the class of an expanded clone, and some rows leave it out.

>TRBV7-9|few|TRBJ1-3|NA
TGTGCCAGCAGCTCTCCGGGGGGCACCATATATTTT
CASSSPGGTIYF
>TRBV9|NA|TRBJ2-5|TRBD2
TGTGCCAGCAGCGTTTCTAGCGGGGGGGGCCTCGAGACCCAGTACTTC
CASSVSSGGGLETQYF
>TRBV7-2|few|TRBJ2-3|NA
TGTGCCAGCAGCTTAAATTTCCAGTTCACAGATACGCAGTATTTT
CASSLNFQFTDTQYF
>TRBV6-1|NA|TRBJ2-7|NA
TGTGCCAGCAGTGAAGCGCTTCAGCCACAGACCTACGAGCAGTACTTC
CASSEALQPQTYEQYF
>TRBV9|once|TRBJ2-3|TRBD2
TGTGCCAGCAGCGTAGGGAGCGGGGGGGCCCCTACAGATACGCAGTATTTT
CASSVGSGGAPTDTQYF
>TRBV27|NA|TRBJ2-3|TRBD2
TGTGCCAGCGGACTAGCGGGAGACTCAGATACGCAGTATTTT
CASGLAGDSDTQYF
>TRBV7-2|NA|TRBJ1-2|NA
TGTGCCAGCAGCTTTGACAGGTACAACTATGGCTACACCTTC
CASSFDRYNYGYTF
>TRBV2|NA|TRBJ2-5|NA
TGTGCCAGCCACCCTTTACAACAGGGAGAGACCCAGTACTTC
CASHPLQQGETQYF
>TRBV6-5|few|TRBJ2-7|NA
TGTGCCAGCAGTTACTCGGTCGCAGGAAACGAGCAGTACTTC
CASSYSVAGNEQYF
>TRBV19|NA|TRBJ1-5|NA
TGTGCCAGTAGTATTTACACGAGGGGCAATCAGCCCCAGCATTTT
CASSIYTRGNQPQHF
>TRBV6-5|NA|TRBJ2-5|TRBD2
TGTGCCAGCAGTTACGGGCTAGCGGGCCCCCAAGAGACCCAGTACTTC
CASSYGLAGPQETQYF
>TRBV28|NA|TRBJ1-4|TRBD1
TGTGCCAGCAGTTTGGCAGGGGGGTTGCAAACTAATGAAAAACTGTTTTTT
CASSLAGGLQTNEKLFF
>TRBV5-4|NA|TRBJ2-7|NA
TGTGCCAGCAGCTTGGCGGGGGTTCCCTACGAGCAGTACTTC
CASSLAGVPYEQYF
>TRBV5-8|NA|TRBJ1-5|NA
TGTGCCAGCAGACTGACAGGTAACCAGCCCCAGCATTTT
CASRLTGNQPQHF
>TRBV7-6|NA|TRBJ2-1|TRBD2
TGTGCCAGCAGCTTAGTCCCAGCGGGGGATTCCTACAATGAGCAGTTCTTC
CASSLVPAGDSYNEQFF
>TRBV7-9|once|TRBJ2-1|TRBD1
TGTGCCAGCAGCCTCACAGGGGGCGGATTACTGGGGCAGTTCTTC
CASSLTGGGLLGQFF
>TRBV19|NA|TRBJ1-2|NA
TGTGCCAGTACTGACACCGTTTGGGGCTACACCTTC
CASTDTVWGYTF
>TRBV2|few|TRBJ2-7|TRBD1
TGTGCCAGCAGTAGGACAGGGGATCCCTACGAGCAGTACTTC
CASSRTGDPYEQYF
>TRBV5-5|NA|TRBJ1-1|NA
TGTGCCAGCAGCCTAGAGCGGGGAGATGAAGCTTTCTTT
CASSLERGDEAFF
>TRBV9|NA|TRBJ2-3|TRBD1
TGTGCCAGCAGCCAGGGGGGCACAGATACGCAGTATTTT
CASSQGGTDTQYF
>TRBV5-1|NA|TRBJ2-3|NA
TGCGCCAGCAGCTTGGACACCTCGACGCAGTATTTT
CASSLDTSTQYF
>TRBV28|once|TRBJ2-6|NA
TGTGCCAGCAGCCCTACAGGGTCTGGGGCCAACGTCCTGACTTTC
CASSPTGSGANVLTF
>TRBV4-3|NA|TRBJ2-1|NA
TGCGCCAGCAGCCAATATACGGGGAGGTATGAGCAGTTCTTC
CASSQYTGRYEQFF
>TRBV9|NA|TRBJ1-1|NA
TGTGCCAGCAGCTTCTCCAGGCATAACACTGAAGCTTTCTTT
CASSFSRHNTEAFF
>TRBV5-1|many|TRBJ2-2|NA
TGCGCCAGCAGCGTAAATACAGGGCTGGCCGGGGAGCTGTTTTTT
CASSVNTGLAGELFF
>TRBV7-2|NA|TRBJ2-7|TRBD1
TGTGCCAGCAGCTATGGGACAGGGGGGGAGCAGTACTTC
CASSYGTGGEQYF
>TRBV18|few|TRBJ1-1|NA
TGTGCCAGCTCACCAGGAGTTAATACTGAAGCTTTCTTT
CASSPGVNTEAFF
>TRBV9|NA|TRBJ1-1|NA
TGTGCCAGCAGCCCACAGACAGGCTCGAACACTGAAGCTTTCTTT
CASSPQTGSNTEAFF
>TRBV7-9|once|TRBJ1-1|NA
TGTGCCAGCAGTTCACTAACCTGGAGTCCCACTGAAGCTTTCTTT
CASSSLTWSPTEAFF
>TRBV6-6|NA|TRBJ1-4|NA
TGTGCCAGCAGTTACGGGGCCGGGGGTGAAAAACTGTTTTTT
CASSYGAGGEKLFF
>TRBV7-9|NA|TRBJ1-2|NA
TGTGCCAGCAGCCCGGGGGAGTATGGCTACACCTTC
CASSPGEYGYTF
>TRBV4-3|NA|TRBJ2-7|NA
TGCGCCAGCAGCCAAGACCAGGGGAGTACCTACGAGCAGTACTTC
CASSQDQGSTYEQYF
>TRBV7-2|NA|TRBJ1-4|NA
TGTGCCAGCAGCTTAGAGGGGCAGGGCGAAAAACTGTTTTTT
CASSLEGQGEKLFF
>TRBV28|NA|TRBJ1-5|NA
TGTGCCAGCAGTTTCCCTCAGGTTAAAGTTACTCAGCCCCAGCATTTT
CASSFPQVKVTQPQHF
>TRBV5-6|NA|TRBJ1-2|TRBD1
TGTGCCAGCAGCTTGGCCCAGGGGGCTGTTGGCTACACCTTC
CASSLAQGAVGYTF
>TRBV7-6|NA|TRBJ1-6|NA
TGTGCCAGCGGCCTCATTTCGGTAGGGGGCTATAATTCACCCCTCCACTTT
CASGLISVGGYNSPLHF
>TRBV4-1|few|TRBJ1-5|TRBD1
TGCGCCAGCAGCCAACAGACAGGGGGCCTTCAGCCCCAGCATTTT
CASSQQTGGLQPQHF
>TRBV11-2|NA|TRBJ1-1|TRBD1
TGTGCCAGCAGCCATCCCACAGGGGGCGAAGCTTTCTTT
CASSHPTGGEAFF
>TRBV7-9|NA|TRBJ2-7|NA
TGTGCCAGCAGCTTACAGGGGACGTACGAGCAGTACTTC
CASSLQGTYEQYF
>TRBV5-4|few|TRBJ1-4|NA
TGTGCCAGCAGCTTGGTGGGGCAGAGTAATGAAAAACTGTTTTTT
CASSLVGQSNEKLFF